The clone carrying this T cell receptor (beta chain) was recorded at least ten times. The target antigen is unknown. This sample is drawn from a study of T cell repertoires in cytomegalovirus infection. Germline CDR1 and CDR2: SGHTA and FQGNSA. The CDR3 extends over 15 amino acids. Trimming cost V 2 bases and J 1 base, with 9 bases left between them. TCRdb analysed the reads with MiXCR anew, one entry per CDR3 protein. The repertoire holds approximately 730,000 distinct CDR3 sequences, around 29% seen once, with around 13% in the top ten. This clonotype was sampled from a human donor in good health (CMV status not recorded). Some clones in this sample may be carry-over from other donors' samples. The chain carries TRBV7-2 and TRBJ2-1; TRBD1 is a possible D gene (6 bases). The starting material was cultured CD8+ T cells from PBMCs, obtained from culture after CMV antigen stimulation. The CDR3 coding sequence is TGTGCCAGCAGCTTATGGGGGCTATCCTACAATGAGCAGTTCTTC. It is translated as CASSLWGLSYNEQFF.